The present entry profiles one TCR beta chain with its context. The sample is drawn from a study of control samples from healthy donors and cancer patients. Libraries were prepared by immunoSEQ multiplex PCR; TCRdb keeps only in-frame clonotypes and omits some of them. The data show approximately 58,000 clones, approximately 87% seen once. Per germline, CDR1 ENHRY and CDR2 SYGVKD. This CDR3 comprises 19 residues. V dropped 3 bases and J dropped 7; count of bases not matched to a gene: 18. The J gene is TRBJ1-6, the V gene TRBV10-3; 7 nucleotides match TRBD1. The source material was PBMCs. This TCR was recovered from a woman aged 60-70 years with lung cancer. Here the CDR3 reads CAISEYYVDKTGINSPLHF. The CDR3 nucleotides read TGTGCCATCAGTGAATATTACGTGGACAAGACAGGGATAAATTCACCCCTCCACTTT.